The 24 T cell receptor beta chains listed next were all sequenced from one sample in a study of cytomegalovirus exposure and HLA in healthy donors. PCR was performed using 60 Vbeta and 13 Jbeta primers. Profiling relied on immunoSEQ multiplex PCR, and the TCRdb table lists in-frame clones only, not all of them. The sample totals roughly 140,000 clones. Sample: PBMCs. These receptors were collected from a male donor in good health and CMV-seronegative.

The V gene is TRBV11-3, the J gene TRBJ2-3; weak D call: TRBD1 (6 bases). Germline V CDR1 and CDR2: SGHNT, YENEEA. Trimming shortened V by 2 bases and J by 5 bases, and 20 bases separated the two germline ends. This CDR3 has 17 residues. This CDR3 is CASSLSTQGPSLDTQYF. CDR3 DNA sequence: TGTGCCAGCAGCTTATCGACCCAGGGGCCGTCGTTAGATACGCAGTATTTT. Supplemented by reference TRBV11-3 and TRBJ2-3, the full variable domain reads EAGVVQSPRYKIIEKKQPVAFWCNPISGHNTLYWYLQNLGQGPELLIRYENEEAVDDSQLPKDRFSAERLKGVDSTLKIQPAELGDSAVYLCASSLSTQGPSLDTQYFGPGTRLTVL.

V is TRBV7-2 and J is TRBJ2-2, with D tentatively TRBD2 (5 bases). The V and J ends lost 7 bases and 3 bases respectively, with 15 bases between them. CDR3 size: 15 residues. Germline CDR1 reads SGHTA; CDR2 reads FQGNSA. The CDR3 here is CASTRTGIYTGELFF. In DNA, the CDR3 is TGTGCCAGCACCCGGACGGGAATCTACACCGGGGAGCTGTTTTTT.

The chain joins TRBV13 to TRBJ2-7; D is perhaps TRBD2 (5 bases). The CDR3 length is 15 residues. The V gene's germline CDR1 is PRHDT and CDR2 FYEKMQ (reference sequence). Trimming stripped 5 bases from V and 2 bases from J, with 16 bases between. CDR3 in DNA: TGTGCCAGCAGCCAACCTTCTAGCCGCCCCTACGAGCAGTACTTC. Its translation: CASSQPSSRPYEQYF.

This chain uses TRBV6-6 with TRBJ1-2; TRBD1 agrees at 8 bases. The CDR3 runs to 15 residues. With 6 bases clipped from V and 3 bases from J, the junction kept 9 bases outside the gene matches. CDR1 is MNHNY and CDR2 is SVGAGI in the germline V gene (reference sequence). This CDR3 is CASSLTNRGDYGYTF. The CDR3 region has the DNA TGTGCCAGCAGCCTTACCAACAGGGGGGACTATGGCTACACCTTC.

The rearrangement links TRBV20-1 to TRBJ2-7; D remains ambiguous. V was shortened by 2 bases and J by 7 bases, with 6 bases between the two germline ends. From germline, CDR1 is DFQATT and CDR2 SNEGSKA (reference sequence). There are 10 residues in the CDR3. CDR3 sequence: CSARQNEQYF. CDR3 sequence (DNA): TGCAGTGCTAGACAGAATGAGCAGTACTTC.

The chain carries TRBV25-1 and TRBJ2-7, with TRBD2 identical over 12 bases. Germline CDR1 reads MGHDK; CDR2 reads SYGVNS. The CDR3 has 16 residues. The trim removed 2 bases at V and 2 bases at J, leaving 4 bases unmatched. Here the CDR3 DNA reads TGTGCCAGCAGTGAACCCGGACTAGCGGGGACCTACGAGCAGTACTTC. Translating it yields CASSEPGLAGTYEQYF.

CDR3 DNA: TGTGCCAGCAGTCAAATCGACAGGGGTAATGAAAAACTGTTTTTT. This encodes CASSQIDRGNEKLFF. The rearrangement joins TRBV6-1 to TRBJ1-4; 8 bases match TRBD1. Losses at the gene ends were 5 bases for V and 4 bases for J; bases not matched to a gene: 6. CDR1 MNHNS and CDR2 SASEGT come from the germline V gene. This CDR3 spans 15 amino acids.

The gene calls are TRBV7-2 and TRBJ1-2, with D perhaps TRBD1 (6 bases). The germline CDR1 and CDR2 sequences are SGHTA and FQGNSA. This CDR3 spans 15 amino acids. Trimming shortened V by 5 bases and J by 1 base, and 14 bases separated the two germline ends. CDR3 in DNA: TGTGCCAGCAGCATCCACAGGGAAAGTAACTATGGCTACACCTTC. Its translation is CASSIHRESNYGYTF.

The CDR3 sequence: CASSREGTEAFF. As DNA, the CDR3 is TGTGCCAGCAGTCGAGAGGGAACTGAAGCTTTCTTT. V is TRBV7-3 and J is TRBJ1-1; D gene uncertain. This CDR3 contains 12 residues. Trimming shortened V by 6 bases and J by 5 bases, and 10 bases separated the two germline ends. CDR1 is SGHTA, CDR2 FQGTGA, per germline.

The chain combines TRBV7-9 with TRBJ1-5; tentatively, D is TRBD1 (6 bases). V lost 5 bases and J lost 5, with 16 bases in between. This CDR3 region has 15 residues. The germline CDR1 and CDR2 sequences are SEHNR and FQNEAQ (reference sequence). This CDR3 reads CASSPDSEVYQPQHF. The CDR3 region has the DNA TGTGCCAGCAGCCCGGACAGTGAGGTTTATCAGCCCCAGCATTTT.

The chain employs TRBV5-5 and TRBJ2-4; 8 bases agree with TRBD1. The CDR3 sequence is 14 residues long. The trim removed 2 bases at V and 4 bases at J, leaving 2 bases unmatched. Germline V gene lookup returns CDR1 SGHKS and CDR2 YYEKEE (reference sequence). The CDR3 region is CASSFDRGKNIQYF. CDR3 bases: TGTGCCAGCAGCTTTGACAGGGGAAAAAACATTCAGTACTTC.

V gene TRBV5-4 combines with J gene TRBJ1-1, with D perhaps TRBD1 (5 bases). Germline loops: CDR1 SGHNT, CDR2 YYREEE (reference sequence). The CDR3 covers 16 residues. V gave up 2 bases and J gave up 0 bases, with 14 bases separating them. The CDR3 reads CASSFSTGRVNTEAFF. The CDR3 DNA reads TGTGCCAGCAGCTTTTCTACAGGAAGGGTGAACACTGAAGCTTTCTTT.

V usage is TRBV5-4 and J usage is TRBJ1-1, with a possible D match to TRBD1 (6 bases). Trimming shortened V by 4 bases and J by 7 bases, and 14 bases separated the two germline ends. CDR1 SGHNT and CDR2 YYREEE come from the germline V gene (reference sequence). The CDR3 contains 13 residues. CDR3 sequence: CASSHRVGGEAFF. The DNA of the CDR3 is TGTGCCAGCAGCCACAGGGTCGGTGGTGAAGCTTTCTTT.

The CDR3 DNA reads as TGTGCCAGCAGTCCCCCGACAGTAGGCACTGAAGCTTTCTTT. Translation gives CASSPPTVGTEAFF. The chain recombines TRBV7-9 with TRBJ1-1; tentatively, D is TRBD1 (5 bases). The CDR3 is 14 amino acids. CDR1 and CDR2 from the germline V gene are SEHNR and FQNEAQ (reference sequence). Trimming stripped 6 bases from V and 4 bases from J, with 15 bases between.

V and J are TRBV6-6 and TRBJ1-1; TRBD1 agrees at 7 bases. CDR1 and CDR2 (germline): MNHNY, SVGAGI (reference sequence). Trimming at V came to 6 bases and at J to 1 base, leaving 5 bases not matched to a gene. CDR3 size: 14 residues. Here the CDR3 reads CASRHRGKNTEAFF. CDR3 sequence (DNA): TGTGCCAGCAGACACAGGGGAAAGAACACTGAAGCTTTCTTT.

This chain uses TRBV28 with TRBJ2-5, with D maybe TRBD1 (6 bases). V gave up 3 bases and J gave up 10 bases, with 15 bases separating them. The CDR3 loop spans 13 amino acids. Germline loops: CDR1 MDHEN, CDR2 SYDVKM. Here the CDR3 DNA reads TGTGCCAGCAGTTTCGGGGCAGGGGCGAGCCAGTACTTC. Its protein product is CASSFGAGASQYF.

In nucleotides, the CDR3 is TGTGCCAGCAGCTCCCCAGGACAGTGGAACTATGGCTACACCTTC. This translates into CASSSPGQWNYGYTF. This chain joins TRBV11-2 and TRBJ1-2; D might be TRBD1 (6 bases). This CDR3 contains 15 residues. Germline CDR1 SGHAT, CDR2 FQNNGV. V shed 4 bases and J shed 2 bases, with 14 bases lying between them. The complete variable domain, with remaining parts taken from reference TRBV11-2 and TRBJ1-2, reads EAGVAQSPRYKIIEKRQSVAFWCNPISGHATLYWYQQILGQGPKLLIQFQNNGVVDDSQLPKDRFSAERLKGVDSTLKIQPAKLEDSAVYLCASSSPGQWNYGYTFGSGTRLTVV.

The genes are TRBV18 and TRBJ2-7, with 10 bases lining up with TRBD1. This CDR3 is built from 12 residues. J gave up 11 bases and V 6 bases, and 7 bases lay outside the gene matches. Germline V gives CDR1 KGHSH, CDR2 LQKENI. The chain's CDR3 is CASSLDGQGEYF. The CDR3 DNA reads TGTGCCAGCTCCCTCGATGGACAGGGGGAGTACTTC.

The chain has TRBV27 and TRBJ1-2, with 9 bases matching TRBD1. This CDR3 comprises 14 residues. Per germline, CDR1 MNHEY and CDR2 SMNVEV (reference sequence). V trimming: 4 bases; J trimming: 4 bases; junction bases outside the gene matches: 4. The CDR3 protein is CASSWGQGSYGYTF. The CDR3 DNA is TGTGCCAGCAGTTGGGGACAGGGCTCCTATGGCTACACCTTC.

The chain couples TRBV29-1 to TRBJ1-1; 9 bases fit TRBD1. The CDR3 contains 15 residues. V shed 3 bases, J shed 6 bases, and the junction held 11 bases outside the gene matches. Germline V gene lookup returns CDR1 SQVTM and CDR2 ANQGSEA. The CDR3, as DNA: TGCAGCGTTGAGAGTCTGGGACAGGGTTTGTCTGAAGCTTTCTTT. Residues: CSVESLGQGLSEAFF.

The chain links TRBV15 to TRBJ1-1; perhaps TRBD1 as D (5 bases). The length of the CDR3 is 15 residues. Germline V lookup: CDR1 LNHNV, CDR2 YYDKDF (reference sequence). Trimming took 3 bases from V and 0 from J, leaving 11 bases between them. DNA for the CDR3: TGTGCCACCAGCAGGGCCGGGGGGTTGAACACTGAAGCTTTCTTT. The encoded protein is CATSRAGGLNTEAFF.

The chain links TRBV30 to TRBJ1-1, with 7 bases that match TRBD1. This CDR3 spans 15 amino acids. Losses at the gene ends were 3 bases for V and 3 bases for J; bases not matched to a gene: 10. Germline CDR1 and CDR2: GTSNPN and SVGIG (reference sequence). CDR3 sequence reads: CAWRKGGGRDTEAFF. The DNA of the CDR3 is TGTGCCTGGAGGAAAGGGGGCGGCAGGGACACTGAAGCTTTCTTT.

The CDR3 is CASRGLPGQGPSYEQYF. CDR3 bases: TGTGCCAGCAGAGGTTTACCGGGACAGGGGCCGTCCTACGAGCAGTACTTC. The V call is TRBV25-1, the J call TRBJ2-7; TRBD1 matches at 10 bases. The CDR3 totals 17 residues. Germline CDR1 MGHDK, CDR2 SYGVNS. Trimming removed 6 bases from V and 1 base from J; junction bases left unmatched: 12.

The chain combines TRBV6-5 with TRBJ2-5; D may be TRBD2 (5 bases). V lost 5 bases and J lost 5, with 9 bases in between. The CDR3 has 12 residues. Per the germline V gene, CDR1 is MNHEY and CDR2 is SVGAGI. CDR3 residues: CASSKRGETQYF. The CDR3 nucleotides read TGTGCCAGCAGTAAACGAGGGGAGACCCAGTACTTC.